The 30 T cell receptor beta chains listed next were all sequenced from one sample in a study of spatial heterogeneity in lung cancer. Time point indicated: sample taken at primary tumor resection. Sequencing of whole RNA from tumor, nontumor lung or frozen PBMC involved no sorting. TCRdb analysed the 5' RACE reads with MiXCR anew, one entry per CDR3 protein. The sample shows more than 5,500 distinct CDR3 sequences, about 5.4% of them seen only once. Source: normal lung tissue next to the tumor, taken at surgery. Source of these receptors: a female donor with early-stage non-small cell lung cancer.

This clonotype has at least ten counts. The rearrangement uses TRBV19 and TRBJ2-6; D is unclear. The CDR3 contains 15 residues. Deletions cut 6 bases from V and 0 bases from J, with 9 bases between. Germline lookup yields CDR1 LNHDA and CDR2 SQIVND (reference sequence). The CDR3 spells CASREGRSGANVLTF. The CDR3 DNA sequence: TGTGCCAGTAGGGAAGGCCGCTCTGGGGCCAACGTCCTGACTTTC.

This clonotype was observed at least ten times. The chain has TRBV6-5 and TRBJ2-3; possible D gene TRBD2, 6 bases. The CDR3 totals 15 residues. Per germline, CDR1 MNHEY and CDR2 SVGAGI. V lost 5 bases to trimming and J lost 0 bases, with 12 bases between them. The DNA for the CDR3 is TGTGCCAGCAGTATGAGCGGGTCTAGCACAGATACGCAGTATTTT. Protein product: CASSMSGSSTDTQYF.

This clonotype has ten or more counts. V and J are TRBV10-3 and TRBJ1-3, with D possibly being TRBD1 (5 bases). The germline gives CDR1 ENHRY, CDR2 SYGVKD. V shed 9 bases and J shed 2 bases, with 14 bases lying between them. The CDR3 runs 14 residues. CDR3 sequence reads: CAIRDGRAGNTIYF. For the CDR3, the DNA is TGTGCCATACGGGACGGGAGGGCTGGAAACACCATATATTTT.

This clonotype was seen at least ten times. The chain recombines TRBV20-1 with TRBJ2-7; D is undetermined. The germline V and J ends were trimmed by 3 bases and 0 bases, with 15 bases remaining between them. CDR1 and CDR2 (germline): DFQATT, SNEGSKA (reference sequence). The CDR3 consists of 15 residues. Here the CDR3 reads CSASAREQYSYEQYF. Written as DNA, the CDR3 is TGCAGTGCTAGTGCGCGAGAACAATACTCCTACGAGCAGTACTTC.

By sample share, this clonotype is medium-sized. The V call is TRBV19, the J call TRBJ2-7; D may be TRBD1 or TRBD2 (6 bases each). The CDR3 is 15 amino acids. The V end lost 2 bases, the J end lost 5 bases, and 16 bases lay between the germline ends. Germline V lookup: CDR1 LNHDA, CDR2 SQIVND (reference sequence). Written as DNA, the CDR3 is TGTGCCAGTAGTATAACTCCAGGGGACTGGGACGAGCAGTACTTC. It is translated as CASSITPGDWDEQYF.

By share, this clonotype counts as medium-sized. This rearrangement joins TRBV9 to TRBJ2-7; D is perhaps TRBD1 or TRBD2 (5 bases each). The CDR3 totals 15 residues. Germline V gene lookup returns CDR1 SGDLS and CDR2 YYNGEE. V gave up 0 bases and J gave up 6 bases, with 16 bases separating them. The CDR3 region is CASSVGGTGASEQYF. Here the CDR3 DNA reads TGTGCCAGCAGCGTAGGGGGGACCGGCGCCAGCGAGCAGTACTTC.

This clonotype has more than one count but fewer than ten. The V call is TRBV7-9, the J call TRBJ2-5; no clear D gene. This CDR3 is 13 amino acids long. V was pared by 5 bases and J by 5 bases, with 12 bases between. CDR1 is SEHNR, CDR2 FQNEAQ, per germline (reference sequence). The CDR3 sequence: CASSNPARETQYF. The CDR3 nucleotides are TGTGCCAGCAGCAACCCCGCCCGGGAGACCCAGTACTTC.

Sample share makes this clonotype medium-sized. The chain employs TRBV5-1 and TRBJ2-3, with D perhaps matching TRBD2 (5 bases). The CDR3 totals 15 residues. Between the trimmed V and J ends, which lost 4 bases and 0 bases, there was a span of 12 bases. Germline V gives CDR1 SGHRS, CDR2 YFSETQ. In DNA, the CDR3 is TGCGCCAGCAGCCTCCGAGGACTTAGCACAGATACGCAGTATTTT. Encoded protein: CASSLRGLSTDTQYF.

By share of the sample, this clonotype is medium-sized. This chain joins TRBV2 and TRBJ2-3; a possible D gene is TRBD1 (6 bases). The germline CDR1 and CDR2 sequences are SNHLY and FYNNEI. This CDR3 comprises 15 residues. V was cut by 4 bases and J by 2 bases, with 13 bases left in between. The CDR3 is CASSVEQGYTDTQYF. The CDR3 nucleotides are TGTGCCAGCAGTGTAGAACAGGGTTACACAGATACGCAGTATTTT.

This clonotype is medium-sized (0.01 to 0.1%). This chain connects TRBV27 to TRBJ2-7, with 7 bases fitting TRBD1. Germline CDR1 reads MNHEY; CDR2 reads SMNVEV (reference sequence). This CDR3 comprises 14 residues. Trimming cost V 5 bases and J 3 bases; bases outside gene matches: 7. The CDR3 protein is CASSLTGQSYEQYF. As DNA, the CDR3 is TGTGCCAGCAGTCTAACGGGACAGAGCTACGAGCAGTACTTC.

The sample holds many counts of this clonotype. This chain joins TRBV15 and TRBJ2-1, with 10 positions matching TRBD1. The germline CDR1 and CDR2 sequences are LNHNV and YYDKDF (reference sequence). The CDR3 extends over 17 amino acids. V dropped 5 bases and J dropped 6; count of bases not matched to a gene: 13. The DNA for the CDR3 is TGTGCCACCAGCTTAGGACAGGGGGACCGTCGAGGCAATGAGCAGTTCTTC. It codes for CATSLGQGDRRGNEQFF.

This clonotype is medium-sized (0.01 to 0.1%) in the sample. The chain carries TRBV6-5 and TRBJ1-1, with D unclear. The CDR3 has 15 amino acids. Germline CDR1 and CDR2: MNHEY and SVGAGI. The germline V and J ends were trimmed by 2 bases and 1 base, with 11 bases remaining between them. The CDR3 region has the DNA TGTGCCAGCAGTTACGGTGGGTTAAAGAACACTGAAGCTTTCTTT. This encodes CASSYGGLKNTEAFF.

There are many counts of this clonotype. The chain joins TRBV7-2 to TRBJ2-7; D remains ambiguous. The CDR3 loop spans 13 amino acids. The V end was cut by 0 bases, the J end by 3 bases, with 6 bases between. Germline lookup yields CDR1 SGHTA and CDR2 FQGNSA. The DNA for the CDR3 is TGTGCCAGCAGCTTAGCGCTCGGCTACGAGCAGTACTTC. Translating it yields CASSLALGYEQYF.

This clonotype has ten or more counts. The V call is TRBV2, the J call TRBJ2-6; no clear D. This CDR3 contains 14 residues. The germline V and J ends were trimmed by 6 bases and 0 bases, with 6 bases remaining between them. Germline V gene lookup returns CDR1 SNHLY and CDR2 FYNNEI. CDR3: CASSIGSGANVLTF. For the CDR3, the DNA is TGTGCCAGCAGCATTGGCTCTGGGGCCAACGTCCTGACTTTC.

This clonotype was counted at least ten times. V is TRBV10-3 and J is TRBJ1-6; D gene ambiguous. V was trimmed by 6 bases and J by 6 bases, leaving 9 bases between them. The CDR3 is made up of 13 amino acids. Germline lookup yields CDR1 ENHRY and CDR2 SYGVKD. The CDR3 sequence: CAIRTEANSPLHF. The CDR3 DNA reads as TGTGCCATCAGGACCGAAGCTAATTCACCCCTCCACTTT.

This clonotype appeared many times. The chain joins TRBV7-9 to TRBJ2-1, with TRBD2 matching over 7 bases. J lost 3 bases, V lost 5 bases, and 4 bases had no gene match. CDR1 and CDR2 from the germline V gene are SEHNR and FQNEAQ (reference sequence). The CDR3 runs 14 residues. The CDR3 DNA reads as TGTGCCAGCAGCCGCCGGGACTACTACAATGAGCAGTTCTTC. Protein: CASSRRDYYNEQFF.

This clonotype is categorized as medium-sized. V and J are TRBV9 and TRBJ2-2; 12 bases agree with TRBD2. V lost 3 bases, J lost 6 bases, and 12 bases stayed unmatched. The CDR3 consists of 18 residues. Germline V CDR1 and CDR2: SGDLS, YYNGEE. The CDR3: CASSALAGTSGRAGELFF. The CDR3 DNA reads TGTGCCAGCAGCGCCCTGGCCGGGACTAGCGGGCGGGCCGGGGAGCTGTTTTTT.

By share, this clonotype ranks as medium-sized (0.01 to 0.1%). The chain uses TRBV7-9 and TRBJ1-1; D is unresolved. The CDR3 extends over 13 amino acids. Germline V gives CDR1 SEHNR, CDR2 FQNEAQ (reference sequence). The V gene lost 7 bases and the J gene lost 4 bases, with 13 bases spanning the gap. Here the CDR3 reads CASTYRRGTEAFF. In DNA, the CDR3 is TGTGCCAGCACCTATAGACGGGGCACTGAAGCTTTCTTT.

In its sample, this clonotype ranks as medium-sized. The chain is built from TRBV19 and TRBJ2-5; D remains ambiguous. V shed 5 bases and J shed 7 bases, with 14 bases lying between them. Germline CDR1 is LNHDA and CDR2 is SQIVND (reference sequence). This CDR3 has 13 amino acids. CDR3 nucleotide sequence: TGTGCCAGTAGTTGGCAGTTCAAGGGGACCCAGTACTTC. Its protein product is CASSWQFKGTQYF.

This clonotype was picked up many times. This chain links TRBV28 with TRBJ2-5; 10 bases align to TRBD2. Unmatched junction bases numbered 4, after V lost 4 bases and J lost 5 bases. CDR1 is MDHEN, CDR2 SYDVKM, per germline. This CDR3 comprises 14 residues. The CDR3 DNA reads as TGTGCCAGCAGTTCAGCGGGAGGGCCGGAGACCCAGTACTTC. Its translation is CASSSAGGPETQYF.

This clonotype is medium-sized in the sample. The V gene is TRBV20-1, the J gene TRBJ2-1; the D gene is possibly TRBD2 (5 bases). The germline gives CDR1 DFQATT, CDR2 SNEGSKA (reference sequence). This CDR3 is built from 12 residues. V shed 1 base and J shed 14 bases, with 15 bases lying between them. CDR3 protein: CSARVTDSSEFF. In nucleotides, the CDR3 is TGCAGTGCTAGAGTCACGGACTCGTCCGAGTTCTTC.

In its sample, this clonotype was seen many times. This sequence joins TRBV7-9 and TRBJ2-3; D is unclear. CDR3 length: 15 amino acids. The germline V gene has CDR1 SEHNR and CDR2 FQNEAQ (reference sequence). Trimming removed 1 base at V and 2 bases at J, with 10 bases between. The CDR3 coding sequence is TGTGCCAGCAGCTTAGGGAGTGGGCCCACAGATACGCAGTATTTT. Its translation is CASSLGSGPTDTQYF.

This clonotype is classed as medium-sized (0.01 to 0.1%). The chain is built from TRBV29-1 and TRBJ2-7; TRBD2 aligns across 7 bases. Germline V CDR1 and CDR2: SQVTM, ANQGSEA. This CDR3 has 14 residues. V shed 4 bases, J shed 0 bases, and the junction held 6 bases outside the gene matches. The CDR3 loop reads CSVAGSGSSYEQYF. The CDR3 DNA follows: TGCAGCGTTGCTGGTAGCGGGTCCTCCTACGAGCAGTACTTC.

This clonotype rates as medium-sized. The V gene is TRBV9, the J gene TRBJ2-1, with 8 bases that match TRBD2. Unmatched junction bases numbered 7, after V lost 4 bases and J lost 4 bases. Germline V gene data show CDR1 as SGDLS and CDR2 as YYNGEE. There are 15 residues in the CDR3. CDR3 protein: CASSSSLAGYNEQFF. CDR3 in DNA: TGTGCCAGCAGCAGTAGTTTAGCGGGATACAATGAGCAGTTCTTC.

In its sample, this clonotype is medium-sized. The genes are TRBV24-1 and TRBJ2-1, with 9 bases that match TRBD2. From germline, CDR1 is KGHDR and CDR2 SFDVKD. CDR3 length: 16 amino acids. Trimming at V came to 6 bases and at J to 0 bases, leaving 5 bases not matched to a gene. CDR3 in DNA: TGTGCCACCAGTACTAGCGGGTCACTCTCCTACAATGAGCAGTTCTTC. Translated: CATSTSGSLSYNEQFF.

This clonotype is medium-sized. The CDR3 sequence is CASSRTSVAFGYTF. The CDR3 DNA sequence: TGTGCCAGCAGTCGGACGTCGGTTGCCTTCGGCTACACCTTC. The chain combines TRBV6-1 with TRBJ1-2; D unresolved. There are 14 residues in the CDR3. The germline V gene encodes CDR1 MNHNS and CDR2 SASEGT. V was pared by 5 bases and J by 8 bases, with 18 bases between.

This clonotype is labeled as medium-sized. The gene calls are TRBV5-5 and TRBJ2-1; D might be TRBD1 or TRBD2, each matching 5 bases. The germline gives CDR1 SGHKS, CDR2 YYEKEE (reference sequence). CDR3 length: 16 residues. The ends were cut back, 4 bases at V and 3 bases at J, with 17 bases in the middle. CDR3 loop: CASSARGDRYYNEQFF. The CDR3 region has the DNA TGTGCCAGCAGCGCCAGAGGGGACCGATACTACAATGAGCAGTTCTTC. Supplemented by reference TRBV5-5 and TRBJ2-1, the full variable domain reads DAGVTQSPTHLIKTRGQQVTLRCSPISGHKSVSWYQQVLGQGPQFIFQYYEKEERGRGNFPDRFSARQFPNYSSELNVNALLLGDSALYLCASSARGDRYYNEQFFGPGTRLTVL.

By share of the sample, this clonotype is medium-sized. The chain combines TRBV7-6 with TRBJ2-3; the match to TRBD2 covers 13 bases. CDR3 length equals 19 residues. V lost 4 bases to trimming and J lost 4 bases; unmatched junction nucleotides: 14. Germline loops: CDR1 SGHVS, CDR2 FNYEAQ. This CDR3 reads CASSSKLAGGLGAADTQYF. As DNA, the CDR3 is TGTGCCAGCAGCTCAAAACTAGCGGGAGGGCTCGGGGCCGCAGATACGCAGTATTTT.

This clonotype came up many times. CDR3 residues: CASRLAMDTGELFF. The DNA for the CDR3 is TGCGCCAGCAGGCTAGCCATGGACACCGGGGAGCTGTTTTTT. The rearrangement links TRBV4-1 to TRBJ2-2, with D possibly matching TRBD2 (5 bases). V was cut by 6 bases and J by 3 bases, with 11 bases left in between. Germline CDR1 MGHRA, CDR2 YSYEKL. The CDR3 loop spans 14 amino acids.

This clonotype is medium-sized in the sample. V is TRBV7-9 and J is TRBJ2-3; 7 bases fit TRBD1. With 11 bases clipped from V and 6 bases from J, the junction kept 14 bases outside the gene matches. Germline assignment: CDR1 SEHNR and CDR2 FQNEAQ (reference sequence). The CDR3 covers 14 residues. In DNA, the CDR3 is TGTGCCGACGGGACAGAATCGCTGTGGGATACGCAGTATTTT. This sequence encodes CADGTESLWDTQYF. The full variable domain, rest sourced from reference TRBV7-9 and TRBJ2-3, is DTGVSQNPRHKITKRGQNVTFRCDPISEHNRLYWYRQTLGQGPEFLTYFQNEAQLEKSRLLSDRFSAERPKGSFSTLEIQRTEQGDSAMYLCADGTESLWDTQYFGPGTRLTVL.